The 18 T cell receptor beta chains below come from one sample, sequenced in a study of shared clonotypes between healthy human individuals. The method was immunoSEQ multiplex PCR; TCRdb's version includes in-frame clones alone and lacks a portion of them. The sample includes some 2 million clones, roughly 95% of them seen just once. In the naive CD8 group, cells lacked CD45RO and were positively selected for CCR7, so terminally differentiated effector memory CD45RA+ cells were left out. The sample taken for sequencing was naive CD8+ T cells sorted from blood. The source of these receptors is a man between 18 and 29 years old in good health.

This chain uses TRBV7-8 with TRBJ2-3; 8 bases line up with TRBD2. This CDR3 spans 15 amino acids. Germline V gene sequence: CDR1 SGHVS, CDR2 FQNEAQ. V dropped 5 bases and J dropped 5; count of bases not matched to a gene: 9. CDR3 sequence: CASSESGRAVDTQYF. CDR3 DNA sequence: TGTGCCAGCAGCGAGTCCGGGAGGGCCGTAGATACGCAGTATTTT.

The V and J genes are TRBV10-2 and TRBJ2-3, with a weak D call TRBD2 (5 bases). V gave up 4 bases and J gave up 4 bases, with 9 bases separating them. The CDR3 contains 13 residues. From germline, CDR1 is WSHSY and CDR2 SAAADI. Written as DNA, the CDR3 is TGCGCCAGCAGTGGTACTAGTGCAGATACGCAGTATTTT. This translates into CASSGTSADTQYF.

The rearrangement links TRBV6-5 to TRBJ2-3; TRBD2 aligns across 9 bases. Per the germline V gene, CDR1 is MNHEY and CDR2 is SVGAGI. J gave up 5 bases and V 4 bases, and 7 bases lay outside the gene matches. The CDR3 loop spans 15 amino acids. The CDR3: CASSSAGGKGDTQYF. The DNA for the CDR3 is TGTGCCAGCAGTTCGGCGGGGGGGAAAGGAGATACGCAGTATTTT.

DNA of the CDR3: TGTGCCATCAGTGAGTTGTACCAAGAGACCCAGTACTTC. Translated, it gives CAISELYQETQYF. This sequence joins TRBV10-3 and TRBJ2-5, with D hard to call. CDR3 length: 13 residues. The V gene lost 1 base and the J gene lost 0 bases, with 3 bases spanning the gap. The germline gives CDR1 ENHRY, CDR2 SYGVKD.

Comment on this clone: Different DNA sequences within this sample yield the same CDR3. The V call is TRBV27, the J call TRBJ2-7; D is undetermined. V lost 6 bases and J 4 bases, leaving 7 bases between the germline ends. Germline CDR1 reads MNHEY; CDR2 reads SMNVEV (reference sequence). This CDR3 spans 11 amino acids. The DNA for the CDR3 is TGTGCCAGCAGCAGTGGGTACGAGCAGTACTTC. Its translation: CASSSGYEQYF.

The chain is built from TRBV27 and TRBJ2-1; the match to TRBD2 covers 9 bases. In germline, CDR1 is MNHEY, CDR2 SMNVEV (reference sequence). The J segment lost 0 bases and the V segment lost 4 bases, leaving 7 bases of the junction unmatched. The CDR3 is 17 residues long. CDR3 region: CASSSLSGGSSYNEQFF. CDR3 in DNA: TGTGCCAGCAGTTCTTTAAGCGGGGGGAGCTCCTACAATGAGCAGTTCTTC.

This chain uses TRBV19 with TRBJ2-7; 9 bases fit TRBD2. Trimming cost V 3 bases and J 1 base; bases outside gene matches: 4. Germline CDR1 and CDR2: LNHDA and SQIVND (reference sequence). The CDR3 runs to 15 residues. In nucleotides, the CDR3 is TGTGCCAGTAGTATCTGGCTAGCGGGGTCCTACGAGCAGTACTTC. It specifies CASSIWLAGSYEQYF.

The rearrangement links TRBV7-9 to TRBJ2-2; unclear D gene. Germline lookup yields CDR1 SEHNR and CDR2 FQNEAQ (reference sequence). The germline V and J ends were trimmed by 1 base and 5 bases, with 11 bases remaining between them. CDR3 length: 15 residues. CDR3 amino acids: CASSLDPGFTGELFF. The CDR3 nucleotides read TGTGCCAGCAGCTTAGATCCAGGATTTACCGGGGAGCTGTTTTTT.

In the case of this clone: Other DNA sequences from this sample encode an identical CDR3 as well. The chain couples TRBV9 to TRBJ1-2, with a possible D match to TRBD1 (5 bases). The germline CDR1 and CDR2 sequences are SGDLS and YYNGEE. This CDR3 has 14 residues. The V end lost 0 bases, the J end lost 2 bases, and 8 bases lay between the germline ends. The CDR3 spells CASSVVPGNYGYTF. DNA of the CDR3: TGTGCCAGCAGCGTAGTTCCAGGGAACTATGGCTACACCTTC.

The chain joins TRBV14 to TRBJ1-2, with D maybe TRBD1 (5 bases). Trimming took 5 bases from V and 4 from J, leaving 20 bases between them. The germline CDR1 and CDR2 sequences are SGHDN and FVKESK. The CDR3 extends over 16 amino acids. As DNA, the CDR3 is TGTGCCAGCAGCAAGGACCTCCGTGGGACCAGCTATGGCTACACCTTC. It translates to CASSKDLRGTSYGYTF.

The rearrangement uses TRBV28 and TRBJ1-5; D is undetermined. V dropped 7 bases and J dropped 7 bases, with 11 bases sitting between them. There are 12 residues in the CDR3. Germline CDR1 is MDHEN and CDR2 is SYDVKM. The CDR3 DNA follows: TGTGCCAGCACCCTCGAGGCGCAGCCCCAGCATTTT. Protein sequence: CASTLEAQPQHF.

Turning to this clone: This CDR3 is also generated by other DNA sequences in the sample. The J gene is TRBJ2-7, the V gene TRBV7-2; possibly TRBD1 for D (6 bases). Germline CDR1 and CDR2: SGHTA and FQGNSA. The V gene lost 3 bases and the J gene lost 0 bases, with 9 bases spanning the gap. The CDR3 consists of 14 residues. CDR3 sequence (DNA): TGTGCCAGCAGCTTGCAGGGGAACTCCTACGAGCAGTACTTC. Amino acid sequence: CASSLQGNSYEQYF.

This chain links TRBV4-3 with TRBJ1-6, with D uncertain. Trimming pared 0 bases from V and 5 bases from J, leaving 8 bases between. Germline CDR1 reads LGHNA; CDR2 reads YSLEER. The CDR3 length is 15 residues. DNA of the CDR3: TGCGCCAGCAGCCAAGATCCGGGGAATAATTCACCCCTCCACTTT. Its protein product is CASSQDPGNNSPLHF.

This clone was detected only once. This chain links TRBV11-2 with TRBJ1-1, with D perhaps TRBD1 (5 bases). CDR3 length equals 14 residues. Between the trimmed V and J ends, which lost 5 bases and 4 bases, there was a span of 14 bases. CDR1 SGHAT and CDR2 FQNNGV come from the germline V gene. The CDR3 region has the DNA TGTGCCAGCAGCCAATCAGGGTTAGGCACTGAAGCTTTCTTT. It codes for CASSQSGLGTEAFF.

The V call is TRBV29-1, the J call TRBJ1-5; D is unresolved. There are 13 residues in the CDR3. Trimming took 2 bases from V and 7 from J, leaving 12 bases between them. Germline lookup yields CDR1 SQVTM and CDR2 ANQGSEA. As DNA, the CDR3 is TGCAGCGTTGAAAATGAGGCCGGGCAGCCCCAGCATTTT. This codes for CSVENEAGQPQHF. The whole variable domain, remainder taken from reference TRBV29-1 and TRBJ1-5, is SAVISQKPSRDICQRGTSLTIQCQVDSQVTMMFWYRQQPGQSLTLIATANQGSEATYESGFVIDKFPISRPNLTFSTLTVSNMSPEDSSIYLCSVENEAGQPQHFGDGTRLSIL.

The chain is built from TRBV27 and TRBJ2-7; no reliable D call. Germline loops: CDR1 MNHEY, CDR2 SMNVEV (reference sequence). This CDR3 has 11 residues. V was pared by 6 bases and J by 3 bases, with 6 bases between. The CDR3 reads CASRGDYEQYF. The CDR3 DNA reads as TGTGCCAGCAGGGGCGACTACGAGCAGTACTTC.

The chain carries TRBV4-2 and TRBJ2-7, with a tentative D call TRBD1 (6 bases). The length of the CDR3 is 17 residues. Germline CDR1 and CDR2: LGHNA and YNFKEQ. Between the trimmed V and J ends, which lost 3 bases and 2 bases, there was a span of 20 bases. This chain's CDR3 is CASSHLPTGPTTYEQYF. The CDR3 region has the DNA TGTGCCAGCAGCCACCTCCCGACAGGACCAACTACCTACGAGCAGTACTTC.

V gene TRBV10-2 combines with J gene TRBJ2-1, with 8 bases matching TRBD2. The trim removed 11 bases at V and 10 bases at J, leaving 13 bases unmatched. Per the germline V gene, CDR1 is WSHSY and CDR2 is SAAADI. The CDR3 is made up of 13 amino acids. The CDR3 bases are TGCGCCGCAGGGAGTAGCGGGGTAGGAGAGCAGTTCTTC. Protein product: CAAGSSGVGEQFF.